The clone carrying this T cell receptor beta chain was detected ten times or more. Its antigen is currently unknown. These data originate in a study of T cells after yellow fever vaccination. Whole-study results and caveats: The booster response re-showed most primary clones: 96% CD4, more than 70% CD8.

TCRdb redid the calling of the 5' RACE reads with MiXCR, one entry per CDR3 protein. The top ten clones hold around 19% of a sample with about 250,000 distinct CDR3 sequences, approximately 3.5% of them seen once. This sequence was found in a man younger than 35 who received the YFV17D yellow fever vaccine. The source material was PBMCs, sampled 15 days after the yellow fever booster vaccination.

The CDR3 nucleotides are TGCGCCAGCAGTCAATCGATTCCCATAGCGCCTCAGCCCCAGCATTTT. Translated: CASSQSIPIAPQPQHF. The chain couples TRBV23-1 to TRBJ1-5; D is unclear. TRBV23-1 is identified as an open reading frame with a role that is uncertain. The CDR3 consists of 16 residues. The V end lost 0 bases, the J end lost 6 bases, and 15 bases lay between the germline ends.